This T cell receptor (beta chain) was documented in a study of graft-versus-host responses after intestinal transplantation. About the study: Once they had received anti-thymocyte globulin induction, all recipients took tacrolimus and steroids for about three years.

A word on this clone: The antigen is not known.

This CDR3 is built from 13 residues. Germline V gene lookup returns CDR1 MNHEY and CDR2 SMNVEV (reference sequence). The germline V and J ends were trimmed by 0 bases and 5 bases, with 5 bases remaining between them. The study's findings and limits: Clonal ratios of graft-versus-host to host-versus-graft in allografts were high for patients exhibiting graft-donor T cell macrochimerism.

TCRdb's table, derived via immunoSEQ multiplex PCR, lists solely in-frame clones and lacks some. The data show some 130,000 clones, about 93% seen once. The specimen was unstimulated CD4+ T cells sorted from spleen or lymph node cells, collected before intestinal transplant. The chain joins TRBV27 to TRBJ1-5; no definite D call. This sequence was found in a human donor who received an intestinal transplant. The CDR3 DNA is TGTGCCAGCAGTTTATCAATGGATCAGCCCCAGCATTTT. This gives the protein CASSLSMDQPQHF.